The 24 T cell receptor beta chains below were found in one sample sequenced in a study of blood T cell repertoires in COVID-19. Clones were read by immunoSEQ multiplex PCR, and TCRdb kept only the in-frame ones, dropping some. The data show some 150,000 clones, about 91% seen once. The sequenced sample consisted of peripheral blood. The receptors were sampled from a woman aged 60 to 75 who had recovered from COVID-19.

The V call is TRBV24-1, the J call TRBJ2-5, with TRBD1 matching over 7 bases. V shed 7 bases and J 4 bases; nucleotides not matched to a gene: 11. Germline lookup yields CDR1 KGHDR and CDR2 SFDVKD. The length of the CDR3 is 15 residues. The chain's CDR3 is CATSGGEGARETQYF. The CDR3 region has the DNA TGTGCCACCAGCGGTGGAGAGGGGGCCAGAGAGACCCAGTACTTC.

This chain connects TRBV4-1 to TRBJ1-6, with a possible D match to TRBD1 (5 bases). This CDR3 contains 19 residues. Germline V gene data show CDR1 as MGHRA and CDR2 as YSYEKL. Trimming took 4 bases from V and 1 from J, leaving 20 bases between them. CDR3 in DNA: TGCGCCAGCAGCCGAGTCCCCGGTAGGGGTTTTTCCTATAATTCACCCCTCCACTTT. It yields the protein CASSRVPGRGFSYNSPLHF.

This chain links TRBV14 with TRBJ1-2; TRBD1 matches at 9 bases. The CDR3 length is 16 residues. From germline, CDR1 is SGHDN and CDR2 FVKESK. V shed 3 bases and J 8 bases; nucleotides not matched to a gene: 13. Here the CDR3 DNA reads TGTGCCAGCAGCCAGGGCCACGGGACAGGGACGTACGGCTACACCTTC. Its translation is CASSQGHGTGTYGYTF.

The V call is TRBV27, the J call TRBJ2-7; TRBD2 is a possible D gene (6 bases). Germline loops: CDR1 MNHEY, CDR2 SMNVEV (reference sequence). The CDR3 is 15 amino acids. Trimming cost V 6 bases and J 2 bases, with 17 bases left between them. In DNA form, the CDR3 reads TGTGCCAGCAGATCCGGACTAAAAATTACCTACGAGCAGTACTTC. Protein product: CASRSGLKITYEQYF.

The chain recombines TRBV27 with TRBJ2-7, with 12 nucleotides matching TRBD2. The CDR3 has 15 residues. Germline CDR1 and CDR2: MNHEY and SMNVEV (reference sequence). V lost 7 bases, J lost 2 bases, and 6 bases stayed unmatched. DNA for the CDR3: TGTGCCAGCAACCCCCGGACTAGCGGGGCCTACGAGCAGTACTTC. This encodes CASNPRTSGAYEQYF.

This chain connects TRBV4-1 to TRBJ1-5, with a weak D call TRBD1 (6 bases). Per the germline V gene, CDR1 is MGHRA and CDR2 is YSYEKL. V was cut by 1 base and J by 7 bases, with 23 bases left in between. This CDR3 contains 18 residues. The DNA of the CDR3 is TGCGCCAGCAGCCAAGTTTCTACAGGGTTGTTTTTAAAGCAGCCCCAGCATTTT. Protein: CASSQVSTGLFLKQPQHF.

As DNA, the CDR3 is TGTGCCAGCAGCCACAGGGACACCCAATACACTGAAGCTTTCTTT. Translated, it gives CASSHRDTQYTEAFF. The chain has TRBV13 and TRBJ1-1, with TRBD1 as a possible D gene (6 bases). The CDR3 extends over 15 amino acids. Trimming took 5 bases from V and 3 from J, leaving 16 bases between them. Germline V CDR1 and CDR2: PRHDT, FYEKMQ (reference sequence).

Written as DNA, the CDR3 is TGCGCCAGCACCCCTAGCGGAAACACCGGGGAGCTGTTTTTT. This translates into CASTPSGNTGELFF. The chain employs TRBV5-1 and TRBJ2-2; 7 bases are shared with TRBD2. Per germline, CDR1 SGHRS and CDR2 YFSETQ. V was clipped by 6 bases and J by 2 bases; unmatched bases: 4. CDR3 length: 14 residues.

The chain is built from TRBV3-1 (or the pseudogene TRBV3-2) and TRBJ2-7; D gene unclear. Between the trimmed V and J ends, which lost 6 bases and 0 bases, there was a span of 12 bases. Germline loops: CDR1 LGHDT, CDR2 YNNKEL (reference sequence). This CDR3 contains 14 residues. CDR3 loop: CASRPDTNSYEQYF. In nucleotides, the CDR3 is TGTGCCAGCAGGCCAGATACAAACTCCTACGAGCAGTACTTC.

The rearrangement joins TRBV10-1 to TRBJ1-2; 8 bases fit TRBD1. V was clipped by 3 bases and J by 3 bases; unmatched bases: 3. Looked up from germline, CDR1 is WNHNN and CDR2 is SYGVQD (reference sequence). CDR3 length: 14 amino acids. The CDR3 here is CASSDAGGDYGYTF. The CDR3 DNA follows: TGCGCCAGCAGTGATGCAGGGGGCGACTATGGCTACACCTTC.

The chain carries TRBV6-5 and TRBJ1-2; 9 bases line up with TRBD1. The CDR3 extends over 12 amino acids. J gave up 7 bases and V 4 bases, and 1 base lay outside the gene matches. Germline V CDR1 and CDR2: MNHEY, SVGAGI. CDR3 sequence: CASSSQGAGYTF. The CDR3 region has the DNA TGTGCCAGCAGTTCACAGGGGGCTGGCTACACCTTC.

The rearrangement uses TRBV28 and TRBJ1-3; TRBD1 might be the D (5 bases). Trimming removed 2 bases from V and 7 bases from J, with 15 bases in between. The CDR3 spans 15 residues. CDR1 MDHEN and CDR2 SYDVKM come from the germline V gene. As DNA, the CDR3 is TGTGCCAGCAGTTTACAGGGCCTGGGGGGGAACACCATATATTTT. It codes for CASSLQGLGGNTIYF.

The CDR3 DNA sequence: TGTGCCAGCAGTGAAACGGCAGGGTACACCGGGGAGCTGTTTTTT. It specifies CASSETAGYTGELFF. The J gene is TRBJ2-2, the V gene TRBV2, with a possible D match to TRBD1 (5 bases). CDR3 size: 15 residues. Germline CDR1 SNHLY, CDR2 FYNNEI. V was trimmed by 2 bases and J by 3 bases, leaving 10 bases between them.

V and J are TRBV5-1 and TRBJ1-2; the D gene is possibly TRBD1 (6 bases). V lost 0 bases, J lost 0 bases, and 12 bases lay in between. The CDR3 length is 16 residues. The germline gives CDR1 SGHRS, CDR2 YFSETQ. The DNA for the CDR3 is TGCGCCAGCAGCTTGGTTCCAGGGGTCTCTAACTATGGCTACACCTTC. Protein product: CASSLVPGVSNYGYTF.

The chain uses TRBV5-6 and TRBJ1-2, with D maybe TRBD1 (5 bases). The germline V and J ends were trimmed by 4 bases and 7 bases, with 17 bases remaining between them. The CDR3 is made up of 14 amino acids. Germline CDR1 SGHDT, CDR2 YYEEEE. CDR3 region: CASSAGRGGVGYTF. DNA of the CDR3: TGTGCCAGCAGCGCCGGAAGGGGTGGGGTTGGCTACACCTTC.

The J gene is TRBJ2-3, the V gene TRBV18; 9 nucleotides match TRBD2. CDR1 and CDR2 (germline): KGHSH, LQKENI. The CDR3 totals 15 residues. V lost 0 bases to trimming and J lost 6 bases; unmatched junction nucleotides: 4. CDR3 nucleotides: TGTGCCAGCTCACCACCGGTCAGCGGGGGGGATACGCAGTATTTT. This sequence encodes CASSPPVSGGDTQYF.

The chain uses TRBV7-9 and TRBJ1-2; D remains unclear. Trimming left V 1 base short and J 6 bases short, with 12 bases between. This CDR3 has 14 amino acids. Germline values: CDR1 SEHNR, CDR2 FQNEAQ (reference sequence). The CDR3 region has the DNA TGTGCCAGCAGCTTAGGACCAGGATCCGATGGCTACACCTTC. The encoded protein is CASSLGPGSDGYTF.

V is TRBV7-7 and J is TRBJ2-2; a possible D gene is TRBD2 (6 bases). CDR3 length: 15 residues. V was clipped by 3 bases and J by 0 bases, with 8 bases between them. Germline CDR1 SSHAT, CDR2 FNYEAQ (reference sequence). Written as DNA, the CDR3 is TGTGCCAGCAGCTTGGGGACTGCGAACACCGGGGAGCTGTTTTTT. The encoded protein is CASSLGTANTGELFF.

This chain links TRBV28 with TRBJ2-7; 8 bases agree with TRBD1. Trimming took 2 bases from V and 4 from J; bases not matched to a gene: 4. CDR1 is MDHEN and CDR2 is SYDVKM in the germline V gene. The CDR3 totals 14 residues. DNA of the CDR3: TGTGCCAGCAGTTTACGGACAGGGCCTTACGAGCAGTACTTC. Amino acid sequence: CASSLRTGPYEQYF.

This chain links TRBV3-1 (or the pseudogene TRBV3-2) with TRBJ2-1, with a weak D call TRBD1 (5 bases). This CDR3 contains 17 residues. Germline V gene sequence: CDR1 LGHDT, CDR2 YNNKEL (reference sequence). Trimming took 0 bases from V and 7 from J, leaving 19 bases between them. The CDR3: CASSQENLAGPLNEQFF. In nucleotides, the CDR3 is TGTGCCAGCAGCCAAGAAAACCTGGCAGGGCCTTTGAATGAGCAGTTCTTC.

This chain links TRBV27 with TRBJ2-7; perhaps TRBD1 as D (5 bases). Trimming pared 5 bases from V and 1 base from J, leaving 12 bases between. Germline V gives CDR1 MNHEY, CDR2 SMNVEV (reference sequence). The CDR3 extends over 14 amino acids. The CDR3 loop reads CASSQGFPSYEQYF. CDR3 in DNA: TGTGCCAGCAGTCAGGGATTTCCTTCCTACGAGCAGTACTTC.

The chain recombines TRBV5-1 with TRBJ1-4, with 9 nucleotides matching TRBD1. Losses at the gene ends were 4 bases for V and 7 bases for J; bases not matched to a gene: 8. CDR1 SGHRS and CDR2 YFSETQ come from the germline V gene. The CDR3 is 15 amino acids. For the CDR3, the DNA is TGCGCCAGCAGCGATACGGGACAGGGCGGTGAAAAACTGTTTTTT. Its translation: CASSDTGQGGEKLFF.

This clone was counted once. The gene calls are TRBV29-1 and TRBJ2-1; the match to TRBD2 covers 8 bases. This CDR3 is 12 amino acids long. Trimming removed 3 bases from V and 8 bases from J; junction bases left unmatched: 3. Germline CDR1 and CDR2: SQVTM and ANQGSEA. In DNA, the CDR3 is TGCAGCGTTGACGGGGGGGCAGATGAGCAGTTCTTC. Its translation: CSVDGGADEQFF.

The rearrangement uses TRBV25-1 and TRBJ1-1; D is possibly TRBD1 (6 bases). From germline, CDR1 is MGHDK and CDR2 SYGVNS. Trimming removed 5 bases from V and 0 bases from J, with 13 bases in between. The CDR3 is made up of 15 amino acids. For the CDR3, the DNA is TGTGCCAGCAGTCCGCGGACAGACCTGAACACTGAAGCTTTCTTT. Protein sequence: CASSPRTDLNTEAFF.